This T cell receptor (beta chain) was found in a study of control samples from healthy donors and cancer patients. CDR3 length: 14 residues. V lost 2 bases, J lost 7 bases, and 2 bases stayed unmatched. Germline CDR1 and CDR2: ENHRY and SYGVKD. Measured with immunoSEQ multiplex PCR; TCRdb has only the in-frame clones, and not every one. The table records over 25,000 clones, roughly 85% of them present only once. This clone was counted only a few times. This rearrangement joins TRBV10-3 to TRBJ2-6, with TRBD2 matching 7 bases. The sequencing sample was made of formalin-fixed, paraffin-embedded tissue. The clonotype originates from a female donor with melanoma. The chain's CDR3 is CAISEGREANVLTF. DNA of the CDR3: TGTGCCATCAGTGAGGGGAGGGAAGCCAACGTCCTGACTTTC.